The rows below give T cell receptor beta chains drawn from one sample of a study of cytomegalovirus exposure and HLA in healthy donors. TCRdb keeps only in-frame clones here, not all; method: immunoSEQ multiplex PCR. Seen here are some 200,000 clones, approximately 78% observed once, and the top ten hold under 7.5%. Sequencing was done on a sample of PBMCs. The receptors shown here come from a woman between 45 and 60 years old in good health and CMV-seropositive. CDR3s include the opening cysteine and the closing phenylalanine or tryptophan. Fields, in order: J gene, clone size, V gene, D gene, CDR3 protein, CDR3 DNA. D genes are given only for firm matches. Size values are once, few and many counts, or a class for expanded clones, and some rows have none.

J: TRBJ1-4; size: -; V: TRBV5-1; D: TRBD1; CDR3: CASSLSAGGLGPNEKLFF; DNA: TGCGCCAGCAGCTTGTCGGCAGGGGGCCTGGGCCCAAATGAAAAACTGTTTTTT
J: TRBJ1-2; size: -; V: TRBV5-4; D: TRBD1; CDR3: CASSLTGEDYGYTF; DNA: TGTGCCAGCAGCTTAACAGGGGAGGACTATGGCTACACCTTC
J: TRBJ1-4; size: -; V: TRBV28; D: -; CDR3: CASSFGEEKLFF; DNA: TGTGCCAGCAGTTTTGGAGAGGAAAAACTGTTTTTT
J: TRBJ2-2; size: -; V: TRBV5-1; D: TRBD2; CDR3: CASSPDRGTRNTGELFF; DNA: TGCGCCAGCAGCCCGGACAGAGGGACTAGGAACACCGGGGAGCTGTTTTTT
J: TRBJ2-3; size: -; V: TRBV7-2; D: TRBD2; CDR3: CASSSAGPTDTQYF; DNA: TGTGCCAGCAGCTCAGCGGGGCCCACAGATACGCAGTATTTT
J: TRBJ1-2; size: -; V: TRBV30; D: -; CDR3: CAWSVQYGYTF; DNA: TGTGCCTGGAGTGTACAGTATGGCTACACCTTC
J: TRBJ2-7; size: -; V: TRBV5-1; D: TRBD2; CDR3: CASRPGLGRYEQYF; DNA: TGCGCCAGCAGGCCGGGACTAGGGAGGTACGAGCAGTACTTC
J: TRBJ2-1; size: -; V: TRBV6-4; D: -; CDR3: CASIRLDGNEQFF; DNA: TGTGCCAGCATTAGACTAGATGGCAATGAGCAGTTCTTC
J: TRBJ1-5; size: -; V: TRBV18; D: TRBD1; CDR3: CASSPGQGSQPQHF; DNA: TGTGCCAGCTCACCGGGACAGGGCAGCCAGCCCCAGCATTTT
J: TRBJ2-1; size: -; V: TRBV5-8; D: -; CDR3: CASNHAEGPDVGEQFF; DNA: TGTGCCAGCAACCACGCTGAGGGCCCCGACGTCGGTGAGCAGTTCTTC
J: TRBJ2-2; size: -; V: TRBV5-8; D: TRBD2; CDR3: CASSLGLAGVRITGELFF; DNA: TGTGCCAGCAGCTTGGGACTAGCGGGAGTACGAATCACCGGGGAGCTGTTTTTT
J: TRBJ2-3; size: -; V: TRBV7-3; D: TRBD2; CDR3: CASSLYTSGLDTQYF; DNA: TGTGCCAGCAGCTTATATACTAGCGGGCTCGATACGCAGTATTTT
J: TRBJ2-5; size: -; V: TRBV19; D: TRBD2; CDR3: CASSPGTRWGETQYF; DNA: TGTGCCAGTAGTCCAGGGACTAGGTGGGGAGAGACCCAGTACTTC
J: TRBJ2-3; size: -; V: TRBV29-1; D: TRBD2; CDR3: CSVALLWGGETQYF; DNA: TGCAGCGTTGCCCTCCTCTGGGGAGGGGAGACGCAGTATTTT
J: TRBJ2-3; size: -; V: TRBV10-3; D: TRBD2; CDR3: CAISGAGTSGGSPDTQYF; DNA: TGTGCCATCAGTGGAGCCGGGACTAGCGGGGGTTCCCCAGATACGCAGTATTTT
J: TRBJ2-3; size: -; V: TRBV6-5; D: TRBD2; CDR3: CASSSLAGASTDTQYF; DNA: TGTGCCAGCAGTTCCTTAGCGGGGGCTAGCACAGATACGCAGTATTTT
J: TRBJ1-2; size: -; V: TRBV5-6; D: TRBD1; CDR3: CASSKGQRGGYTF; DNA: TGTGCCAGCAGCAAGGGACAGAGGGGGGGCTACACCTTC
J: TRBJ2-2; size: -; V: TRBV19; D: -; CDR3: CASTGRVGVAGELFF; DNA: TGTGCCAGTACGGGCAGGGTTGGTGTGGCCGGGGAGCTGTTTTTT
J: TRBJ1-3; size: -; V: TRBV10-3; D: TRBD1; CDR3: CAIRAGGDGNTIYF; DNA: TGTGCCATCAGGGCAGGGGGAGACGGAAACACCATATATTTT
J: TRBJ2-1; size: -; V: TRBV28; D: -; CDR3: CASTPGPGEQFF; DNA: TGTGCCAGCACCCCCGGCCCGGGTGAGCAGTTCTTC
J: TRBJ2-7; size: -; V: TRBV6-5; D: TRBD1; CDR3: CASSYDRDSAYEQYF; DNA: TGTGCCAGCAGTTACGACCGGGACAGTGCCTACGAGCAGTACTTC
J: TRBJ1-5; size: -; V: TRBV18; D: -; CDR3: CASSRGGDQPQHF; DNA: TGTGCCAGCTCACGGGGAGGGGATCAGCCCCAGCATTTT
J: TRBJ2-3; size: -; V: TRBV5-1; D: TRBD2; CDR3: CASSLGAGGRTDTQYF; DNA: TGCGCCAGCAGCTTGGGTGCGGGAGGCCGCACAGATACGCAGTATTTT
J: TRBJ2-1; size: once; V: TRBV15; D: TRBD1; CDR3: CATSSHFTGEYNEQFF; DNA: TGTGCCACCAGCAGCCATTTTACAGGGGAGTACAATGAGCAGTTCTTC
J: TRBJ1-4; size: once; V: TRBV5-1; D: TRBD1; CDR3: CASSWTGNSEKLFF; DNA: TGCGCCAGCAGCTGGACAGGGAACAGTGAAAAACTGTTTTTT
J: TRBJ2-7; size: -; V: TRBV28; D: TRBD2; CDR3: CASHPAGGSYEQYF; DNA: TGTGCCAGCCACCCGGCGGGAGGCTCCTACGAGCAGTACTTC
J: TRBJ1-2; size: -; V: TRBV28; D: -; CDR3: CASSSVYREGTF; DNA: TGTGCCAGCAGTTCCGTCTACAGGGAAGGCACCTTC
J: TRBJ2-7; size: -; V: TRBV20-1; D: -; CDR3: CSARGENEQYF; DNA: TGCAGTGCTAGAGGGGAGAACGAGCAGTACTTC
J: TRBJ2-3; size: -; V: TRBV5-4; D: TRBD1; CDR3: CASSAGQGTDTQYF; DNA: TGTGCCAGCAGCGCCGGACAGGGTACAGATACGCAGTATTTT
J: TRBJ2-6; size: -; V: TRBV4-1; D: TRBD1; CDR3: CASSQGIVRGPGANGLTF; DNA: TGCGCCAGCAGCCAAGGGATCGTCAGGGGGCCAGGGGCCAACGGCCTGACTTTC
J: TRBJ2-1; size: -; V: TRBV9; D: TRBD2; CDR3: CASSVDSGTYNEQFF; DNA: TGTGCCAGCAGCGTCGATAGCGGGACGTACAATGAGCAGTTCTTC
J: TRBJ2-1; size: -; V: TRBV21-1; D: -; CDR3: CMGGPDEQFF; DNA: TGTATGGGGGGGCCCGATGAGCAGTTCTTC
J: TRBJ2-7; size: -; V: TRBV18; D: TRBD1; CDR3: CASSPGQGTSYEQYF; DNA: TGTGCCAGCTCACCAGGACAGGGCACATCCTACGAGCAGTACTTC
J: TRBJ1-1; size: -; V: TRBV28; D: -; CDR3: CASSPRVKLAEAFF; DNA: TGTGCCAGCAGTCCCAGGGTGAAGTTGGCTGAAGCTTTCTTT
J: TRBJ1-5; size: -; V: TRBV6-4; D: TRBD1; CDR3: CASSDLDRDGQPQHF; DNA: TGTGCCAGCAGTGACTTGGACAGGGACGGTCAGCCCCAGCATTTT